Each of the 9 T cell receptor beta chains below was sequenced from the same sample in a study of T cells in Graves' hyperthyroidism and ophthalmopathy. RNA transcripts gave rise to amplified TCR beta CDR3 regions. With the HTBI primer set, the TCR CDR3 went through a first round of RT-PCR. TCRdb used MiXCR to reprocess the multiplex PCR reads, holding one entry per CDR3 protein. The table includes fewer than 450,000 distinct CDR3 sequences, around 18% detected once. The source material was blood. These receptor sequences come from a young man with Graves' ophthalmopathy.

This clonotype appeared many times. V is TRBV18 and J is TRBJ2-7, with TRBD1 matching 10 bases. Germline CDR1 and CDR2: KGHSH and LQKENI. The V segment lost 0 bases and the J segment 6 bases; nucleotides outside the gene matches: 5. There are 15 residues in the CDR3. DNA of the CDR3: TGTGCCAGCTCACCACCGGGACAGGGGCGCGGCGAGCAGTACTTC. This sequence encodes CASSPPGQGRGEQYF.

The chain couples TRBV4-1 to TRBJ2-5; no reliable D call. CDR1 MGHRA and CDR2 YSYEKL come from the germline V gene. V was shortened by 2 bases and J by 2 bases, with 6 bases between the two germline ends. This CDR3 is 13 amino acids long. The CDR3 is CASSQPPQETQYF. In DNA, the CDR3 is TGCGCCAGCAGCCAACCTCCTCAAGAGACCCAGTACTTC.

This clonotype was seen a few times. The CDR3 sequence is CASSLGGTGNGQPQHF. The CDR3, as DNA: TGCGCCAGCAGCTTAGGTGGGACAGGGAACGGTCAGCCCCAGCATTTT. V is TRBV4-1 and J is TRBJ1-5; 9 nucleotides match TRBD1. The length of the CDR3 is 16 residues. Germline trimming cut 5 bases from V and 6 bases from J; bases unmatched to any gene: 11. CDR1 and CDR2 from the germline V gene are MGHRA and YSYEKL.

The V call is TRBV20-1, the J call TRBJ1-5; D gene unclear. Trimming cost V 0 bases and J 7 bases, with 25 bases left between them. CDR1 and CDR2 from the germline V gene are DFQATT and SNEGSKA (reference sequence). This CDR3 has 18 amino acids. Here the CDR3 reads CSARDWVEGAGGGQPQHF. CDR3 DNA: TGCAGTGCTAGAGATTGGGTGGAGGGAGCAGGAGGTGGACAGCCCCAGCATTTT.

The rearrangement joins TRBV6-5 to TRBJ1-2, with a tentative D call TRBD1 (6 bases). This CDR3 spans 16 amino acids. V dropped 0 bases and J dropped 4 bases, with 15 bases sitting between them. Germline-derived CDR1 and CDR2 are MNHEY and SVGAGI. The CDR3 DNA is TGTGCCAGCAGTTACTCCCCGTCGGGGGGCATCTATGGCTACACCTTC. Its translation is CASSYSPSGGIYGYTF.

This clonotype appeared a few times. V gene TRBV9 combines with J gene TRBJ2-1; the D is unclear. This CDR3 contains 15 residues. Trimming removed 3 bases from V and 2 bases from J, with 12 bases in between. Germline CDR1 SGDLS, CDR2 YYNGEE. CDR3 sequence: CASSAYSQTYNEQFF. In nucleotides, the CDR3 is TGTGCCAGCAGCGCCTACTCTCAAACCTACAATGAGCAGTTCTTC. Full variable domain (remainder filled in from reference TRBV9 and TRBJ2-1): DSGVTQTPKHLITATGQRVTLRCSPRSGDLSVYWYQQSLDQGLQFLIQYYNGEERAKGNILERFSAQQFPDLHSELNLSSLELGDSALYFCASSAYSQTYNEQFFGPGTRLTVL.

The chain links TRBV27 to TRBJ2-5, with D possibly TRBD2 on 6 matching bases. V lost 7 bases and J 4 bases, leaving 10 bases between the germline ends. Germline values: CDR1 MNHEY, CDR2 SMNVEV (reference sequence). The CDR3 has 12 amino acids. This chain's CDR3 is CASKSGRETQYF. The CDR3, as DNA: TGTGCCAGCAAGTCCGGGAGAGAGACCCAGTACTTC.

Ten or more counts support this clonotype. The rearrangement links TRBV3-1 to TRBJ2-7, with 9 bases that match TRBD1. The germline CDR1 and CDR2 sequences are LGHDT and YNNKEL (reference sequence). The V segment lost 10 bases and the J segment 3 bases; nucleotides outside the gene matches: 7. The CDR3 has 13 amino acids. The DNA for the CDR3 is TGTGCCACGGGGGACAGGGAGGGCTACGAGCAGTACTTC. Translation: CATGDREGYEQYF.

This clonotype was seen many times. V and J are TRBV10-3 and TRBJ1-5, with 9 bases that match TRBD1. Germline values: CDR1 ENHRY, CDR2 SYGVKD. V trimming: 5 bases; J trimming: 7 bases; junction bases outside the gene matches: 6. The CDR3 length is 14 residues. In DNA form, the CDR3 reads TGTGCCATCAGTCGGGACAGGGAGGGGCAGCCCCAGCATTTT. Translating gives CAISRDREGQPQHF.